The 27 T cell receptor beta chains reported below all come from one sample, sequenced in a study of vaccination and CD4 T cells after COVID-19. Sample treatment: approximately nine-day PBMC culture with coronavirus spike peptide pools or control peptides (ViraFEST assay). The Oncomine TCR Beta short-read assay sequenced DNA from cultured CD4+ T cells. Each CDR3 protein gets one entry after TCRdb re-called the PCR reads with MiXCR. The sample has 8,000 or so distinct CDR3 sequences; about three quarters are singletons. These receptors have no identified antigens. What was sequenced was CD4+ T cells from blood, cultured in vitro. These receptors came from a human donor who had recovered from COVID-19.

This clonotype rates as large. The genes are TRBV4-3 and TRBJ2-2; D uncertain. CDR1 is LGHNA and CDR2 is YSLEER in the germline V gene. The CDR3 covers 13 residues. With 1 base removed from V and 5 bases from J, the gap between germline ends came to 5 bases. For the CDR3, the DNA is TGCGCCAGCAGCCAAGTCTCTACCGGGGAGCTGTTTTTT. Encoded protein: CASSQVSTGELFF.

The chain recombines TRBV10-3 with TRBJ2-1, with 11 bases that match TRBD1. CDR3 length: 17 amino acids. J was trimmed by 2 bases and V by 6 bases; bases with no gene match: 9. The germline V gene has CDR1 ENHRY and CDR2 SYGVKD. CDR3 in DNA: TGTGCCATCAGCCTGGGACAGGGGGTAGTCCCCTACAATGAGCAGTTCTTC. Translation: CAISLGQGVVPYNEQFF.

The CDR3 here is CASSWRQPNSPLHF. In nucleotides, the CDR3 is TGTGCCAGCAGCTGGAGACAGCCTAATTCACCCCTCCACTTT. The rearrangement links TRBV7-2 to TRBJ1-6, with a possible D match to TRBD1 (5 bases). The CDR3 runs 14 residues. The germline gives CDR1 SGHTA, CDR2 FQGNSA. Trimming removed 4 bases from V and 6 bases from J, with 10 bases in between.

The rearrangement links TRBV20-1 to TRBJ2-3, with D possibly being TRBD1 (5 bases). The CDR3 runs to 11 residues. The germline V gene has CDR1 DFQATT and CDR2 SNEGSKA (reference sequence). V was shortened by 4 bases and J by 4 bases, with 6 bases between the two germline ends. In nucleotides, the CDR3 is TGCAGTGCTACAGGGCCAGATACGCAGTATTTT. Translation: CSATGPDTQYF.

The chain joins TRBV7-2 to TRBJ1-1, with 11 bases matching TRBD1. Germline V lookup: CDR1 SGHTA, CDR2 FQGNSA. The CDR3 runs to 14 residues. The V gene end was trimmed by 6 bases and the J gene end by 4 bases; junction bases not matched to a gene: 4. The CDR3 region is CASSSGTGGTEAFF. In DNA form, the CDR3 reads TGTGCCAGCAGTTCCGGGACAGGGGGCACTGAAGCTTTCTTT.

This clonotype has only one observation. This chain connects TRBV30 to TRBJ1-1, with D perhaps matching TRBD1 (5 bases). The CDR3 has 13 amino acids. The germline V gene encodes CDR1 GTSNPN and CDR2 SVGIG (reference sequence). Between the trimmed V and J ends, which lost 1 base and 0 bases, there was a span of 6 bases. CDR3 region: CAWSGQMNTEAFF. As DNA, the CDR3 is TGTGCCTGGAGTGGACAGATGAACACTGAAGCTTTCTTT.

The rearrangement uses TRBV6-1 and TRBJ1-2, with 10 bases fitting TRBD1. This CDR3 has 17 amino acids. The V gene's germline CDR1 is MNHNS and CDR2 SASEGT. With 6 bases clipped from V and 6 bases from J, the junction kept 16 bases outside the gene matches. The CDR3 sequence: CASSSGTGARSPHGYTF. The CDR3 nucleotides read TGTGCCAGCAGCTCCGGGACAGGGGCCCGATCTCCTCATGGCTACACCTTC.

This clonotype is a singleton in its sample. The J gene is TRBJ2-5, the V gene TRBV2; D may be TRBD1 or TRBD2 (5 bases each). The germline V gene encodes CDR1 SNHLY and CDR2 FYNNEI. The V gene lost 6 bases and the J gene lost 4 bases, with 9 bases spanning the gap. There are 12 residues in the CDR3. The CDR3 region has the DNA TGTGCCAGCAGGGGGGACCCAGAGACCCAGTACTTC. Encoded protein: CASRGDPETQYF.

The chain is built from TRBV20-1 and TRBJ1-2; D is unclear. Trimming left V 1 base short and J 2 bases short, with 5 bases between. Germline CDR1 reads DFQATT; CDR2 reads SNEGSKA (reference sequence). The length of the CDR3 is 12 residues. The CDR3 reads CSARAQNYGYTF. The CDR3 bases are TGCAGTGCTAGAGCACAGAACTATGGCTACACCTTC.

CDR3 in DNA: TGTGCCAGCAGTTACGGACAGGAGGGTGGCTATGGCTACACCTTC. As protein: CASSYGQEGGYGYTF. J is TRBJ1-2 and V is TRBV6-5; 7 bases agree with TRBD1. The germline V gene encodes CDR1 MNHEY and CDR2 SVGAGI. V trimming: 2 bases; J trimming: 4 bases; junction bases outside the gene matches: 7. CDR3 length: 15 residues.

The rearrangement joins TRBV27 to TRBJ1-1; D gene uncertain. Germline CDR1 is MNHEY and CDR2 is SMNVEV (reference sequence). V was clipped by 6 bases and J by 5 bases, with 10 bases between them. There are 12 residues in the CDR3. The CDR3 nucleotides are TGTGCCAGCAGACACTTGTGGACTGAAGCTTTCTTT. Protein sequence: CASRHLWTEAFF.

The chain employs TRBV6-1 and TRBJ2-7; 12 bases are shared with TRBD2. The CDR3 sequence is 17 residues long. Germline CDR1 reads MNHNS; CDR2 reads SASEGT. V was pared by 5 bases and J by 5 bases, with 13 bases of the junction left unmatched. The CDR3 nucleotides read TGTGCCAGCAGTCCGGTCGGGCTAGCGGGGGGGCGGAACGAGCAGTACTTC. It is translated as CASSPVGLAGGRNEQYF.

The rearrangement links TRBV20-1 to TRBJ1-6, with D perhaps matching TRBD1 (6 bases). Germline lookup yields CDR1 DFQATT and CDR2 SNEGSKA (reference sequence). The CDR3 spans 15 residues. The germline V and J ends were trimmed by 0 bases and 6 bases, with 12 bases remaining between them. CDR3 nucleotides: TGCAGTGCTAGAGATGGGGGCGGTGGTAATTCACCCCTCCACTTT. It specifies CSARDGGGGNSPLHF.

The chain employs TRBV19 and TRBJ1-2; D remains ambiguous. The germline V gene encodes CDR1 LNHDA and CDR2 SQIVND (reference sequence). V was clipped by 4 bases and J by 5 bases, with 11 bases between them. There are 13 residues in the CDR3. For the CDR3, the DNA is TGTGCCAGTAGTACCCCGGACCCATATGGCTACACCTTC. Protein product: CASSTPDPYGYTF.

The chain employs TRBV12-3 or TRBV12-4 and TRBJ1-6; D is ambiguous. Trimming left V 5 bases short and J 0 bases short, with 2 bases between. This CDR3 contains 13 residues. The chain's CDR3 is CASSSSYNSPLHF. The CDR3 DNA reads TGTGCCAGCAGTAGCTCCTATAATTCACCCCTCCACTTT.

This clonotype was counted between two and nine times. This chain connects TRBV27 to TRBJ2-1; TRBD2 matches 10 bases. The V segment lost 5 bases and the J segment 6 bases; nucleotides outside the gene matches: 4. This CDR3 contains 14 residues. Germline V CDR1 and CDR2: MNHEY, SMNVEV (reference sequence). The CDR3 coding sequence is TGTGCCAGCAGTGGGTCTAGCGGGGGCAATGAGCAGTTCTTC. Translated, it gives CASSGSSGGNEQFF.

In this sample, this clonotype is hyperexpanded. The J gene is TRBJ2-7, the V gene TRBV20-1, with 11 positions matching TRBD1. The germline CDR1 and CDR2 sequences are DFQATT and SNEGSKA (reference sequence). This CDR3 comprises 14 residues. The ends lost 2 bases at V and 4 bases at J; junction bases unmatched: 4. In DNA, the CDR3 is TGCAGTGCTAGATCCGGGACAGGGGGGTACGAGCAGTACTTC. The encoded protein is CSARSGTGGYEQYF.

V is TRBV20-1 and J is TRBJ1-5; D is undetermined. The CDR3 length is 15 residues. Per the germline V gene, CDR1 is DFQATT and CDR2 is SNEGSKA (reference sequence). Trimming removed 3 bases from V and 4 bases from J, with 16 bases in between. The CDR3 DNA is TGCAGTGCTAGGTCGTCTGGGTCGGGAAATCAGCCCCAGCATTTT. This translates into CSARSSGSGNQPQHF.

This rearrangement joins TRBV28 to TRBJ1-1; D unclear. This CDR3 is 12 amino acids long. V was pared by 6 bases and J by 3 bases, with 8 bases between. The V gene's germline CDR1 is MDHEN and CDR2 SYDVKM. CDR3 DNA: TGTGCCAGCAGGCCCGGGTACACTGAAGCTTTCTTT. It translates to CASRPGYTEAFF.

This clonotype was detected a few times. J is TRBJ2-1 and V is TRBV24-1; D ambiguous. CDR1 is KGHDR and CDR2 is SFDVKD in the germline V gene. The CDR3 spans 12 residues. Trimming stripped 3 bases from V and 8 bases from J, with 7 bases between. Here the CDR3 reads CATSDMVDEQFF. The CDR3 nucleotides read TGTGCCACCAGTGATATGGTCGATGAGCAGTTCTTC.

The chain uses TRBV28 and TRBJ1-6; D is unresolved. CDR1 and CDR2 (germline): MDHEN, SYDVKM. The V end lost 2 bases, the J end lost 13 bases, and 6 bases lay between the germline ends. This CDR3 has 11 amino acids. The CDR3 loop reads CASSLRVPLHF. The CDR3, as DNA: TGTGCCAGCAGTTTACGGGTGCCCCTCCACTTT.

The chain links TRBV7-2 to TRBJ2-1; TRBD2 matches 9 bases. The junction had 9 bases not matched to a gene; V was cut back by 8 bases and J by 7 bases. The germline gives CDR1 SGHTA, CDR2 FQGNSA. The CDR3 is 14 amino acids. This chain's CDR3 is CASRPRGGANEQFF. The CDR3 DNA reads as TGTGCCAGCCGGCCCCGCGGGGGGGCAAATGAGCAGTTCTTC.

This clonotype was recorded once. J is TRBJ1-2 and V is TRBV20-1; 10 positions agree with TRBD1. The CDR3 runs to 19 residues. The V gene end was trimmed by 1 base and the J gene end by 1 base; junction bases not matched to a gene: 15. Germline V gives CDR1 DFQATT, CDR2 SNEGSKA (reference sequence). CDR3 region: CSARALPRDRGSYNYGYTF. DNA of the CDR3: TGCAGTGCTAGAGCACTCCCGAGGGACAGGGGCTCTTATAACTATGGCTACACCTTC.

This chain uses TRBV20-1 with TRBJ1-1, with D uncertain. Between the trimmed V and J ends, which lost 0 bases and 2 bases, there was a span of 10 bases. There are 14 residues in the CDR3. Germline V lookup: CDR1 DFQATT, CDR2 SNEGSKA (reference sequence). The CDR3 DNA reads TGCAGTGCTAGAGATGCCGGGCGAAACACTGAAGCTTTCTTT. Protein sequence: CSARDAGRNTEAFF.

The chain joins TRBV19 to TRBJ2-2, with unresolved D. CDR1 and CDR2 (germline): LNHDA, SQIVND (reference sequence). CDR3 length equals 15 residues. Trimming took off 7 bases at V and 1 base at J, with 13 bases between the two ends. The DNA for the CDR3 is TGTGCCAGTACCCCTCGTGTGTGGAACACCGGGGAGCTGTTTTTT. This gives the protein CASTPRVWNTGELFF.

The chain has TRBV5-8 and TRBJ1-6, with D tentatively TRBD1 (5 bases). The germline V and J ends were trimmed by 3 bases and 7 bases, with 17 bases remaining between them. This CDR3 region has 16 residues. CDR1 is SGHTS, CDR2 YDEGEE, per germline. CDR3 bases: TGTGCCAGCAGCTCTAGACAGAAGGGGCAAAATTCACCCCTCCACTTT. This codes for CASSSRQKGQNSPLHF.

The chain combines TRBV6-5 with TRBJ1-1; D not resolved. This CDR3 has 15 residues. Germline V lookup: CDR1 MNHEY, CDR2 SVGAGI. V lost 0 bases and J 1 base, leaving 9 bases between the germline ends. The CDR3 bases are TGTGCCAGCAGTTACTCTCAGTTCCCGAACACTGAAGCTTTCTTT. Protein product: CASSYSQFPNTEAFF.